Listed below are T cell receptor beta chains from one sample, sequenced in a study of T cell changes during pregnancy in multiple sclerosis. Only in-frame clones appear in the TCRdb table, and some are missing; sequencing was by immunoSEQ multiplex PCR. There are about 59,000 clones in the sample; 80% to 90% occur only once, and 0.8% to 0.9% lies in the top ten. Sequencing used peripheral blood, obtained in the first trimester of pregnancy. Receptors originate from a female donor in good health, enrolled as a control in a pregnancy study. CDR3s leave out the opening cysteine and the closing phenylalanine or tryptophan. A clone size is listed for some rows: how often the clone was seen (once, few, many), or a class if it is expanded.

CDR3aa: ASSPRNRGVDGYT
v_gene: TRBV18
len: 13
abundance: .

CDR3aa: ASSRDRGLDNSPLH
v_gene: TRBV19
len: 14
abundance: few

CDR3aa: ATRDTSSYEQY
v_gene: TRBV19
len: 11
abundance: .

CDR3aa: ASHRTANYEQY
v_gene: TRBV6-4
len: 11
abundance: .

CDR3aa: ASSREGTYNEQF
v_gene: TRBV6-4
len: 12
abundance: .

CDR3aa: ASSVRTGGFSGANVLT
v_gene: TRBV6-1
len: 16
abundance: .

CDR3aa: ASNQRGGRTTTGELF
v_gene: TRBV19
len: 15
abundance: .

CDR3aa: AIRIRTGASAGELF
v_gene: TRBV10-3
len: 14
abundance: .

CDR3aa: ASSNSGGSGNTIY
v_gene: TRBV5-1
len: 13
abundance: .

CDR3aa: ASSVPRVRGYDNEQF
v_gene: TRBV9
len: 15
abundance: once

CDR3aa: ASSPNRQGGSGRLH
v_gene: TRBV7-2
len: 14
abundance: .

CDR3aa: ARSLADGTGNTIY
v_gene: TRBV5-3
len: 13
abundance: .

CDR3aa: AWSREPLGNSPLH
v_gene: TRBV30
len: 13
abundance: .

CDR3aa: ASRLAGGPNTQY
v_gene: TRBV6-1
len: 12
abundance: .

CDR3aa: ASSYSGRGNTEAF
v_gene: TRBV6-6
len: 13
abundance: .